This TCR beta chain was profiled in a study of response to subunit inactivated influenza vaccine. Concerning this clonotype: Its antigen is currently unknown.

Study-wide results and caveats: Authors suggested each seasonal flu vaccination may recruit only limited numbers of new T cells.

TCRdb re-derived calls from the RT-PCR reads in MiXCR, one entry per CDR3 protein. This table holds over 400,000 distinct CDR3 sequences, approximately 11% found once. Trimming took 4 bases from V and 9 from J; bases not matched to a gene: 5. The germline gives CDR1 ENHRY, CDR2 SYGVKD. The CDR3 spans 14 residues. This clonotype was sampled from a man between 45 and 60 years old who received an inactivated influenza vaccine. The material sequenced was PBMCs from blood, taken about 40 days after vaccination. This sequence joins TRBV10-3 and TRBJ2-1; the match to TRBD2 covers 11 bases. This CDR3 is CAISVSGGASEQFF. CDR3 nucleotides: TGTGCCATCAGTGTTAGCGGGGGGGCCTCTGAGCAGTTCTTC.